The rows below give T cell receptor beta chains drawn from one sample of a study of OX40 agonist ivuxolimab in advanced cancers. The table came from immunoSEQ multiplex PCR; TCRdb's copy has only in-frame clones and leaves some out. The sample records about 95,000 clones, 90% to 95% being singletons. Sequences were derived from CD4+ or CD8+ T cells sorted from blood, sampled in a trial of the OX40 agonist ivuxolimab. The source is an adult with an advanced solid tumor such as melanoma, head and neck, liver or kidney cancer. Each CDR3 is given with its conserved first and last residue. A D gene is named only where the DNA matches it firmly. Some rows have no size entry. The others give once, few or many, or a class for an expanded clone.

j_call v_call d_call clone_size cdr3_length cdr3_nt cdr3_aa
TRBJ1-5 TRBV21-1 - - 16 TGTGCCAGCAGCAAAGCAGGGGCAGCGGGCAATCAGCCCCAGCATTTT CASSKAGAAGNQPQHF
TRBJ1-3 TRBV5-4 TRBD1 - 15 TGTGCCAGCAGCATAACGGGACAGAGTGGTAACACCATATATTTT CASSITGQSGNTIYF
TRBJ2-1 TRBV2 - - 15 TGTGCCAGCAGACTGACTGTTAGCTCCTACAATGAGCAGTTCTTC CASRLTVSSYNEQFF
TRBJ2-1 TRBV5-1 - - 13 TGCGCCAGCAGCCCTGACACTAACAATGAGCAGTTCTTC CASSPDTNNEQFF
TRBJ1-4 TRBV6-1 - once 17 TGTGCCAGCAGTGGGGGGGCTCAGGGACTATCGGGTGAAAAACTGTTTTTT CASSGGAQGLSGEKLFF
TRBJ2-7 TRBV18 - - 14 TGTGCCAGCTCACCACGGTCTGGGTCCTACGAGCAGTACTTC CASSPRSGSYEQYF
TRBJ1-1 TRBV5-5 TRBD1 once 15 TGTGCCAGCAGTTGGACAGGGGAGGTGGGCACTGAAGCTTTCTTT CASSWTGEVGTEAFF
TRBJ1-3 TRBV5-8 - - 14 TGTGCCAGCAGCCGCCCCCCAGGGGAGGACACCATATATTTT CASSRPPGEDTIYF
TRBJ2-7 TRBV28 TRBD2 - 14 TGTGCCAGCAGCTCAGGACTAGTAACCTACGAGCAGTACTTC CASSSGLVTYEQYF
TRBJ1-3 TRBV27 - - 19 TGTGCCAGCAGTCCCAGGATGCTGGGCGGCTTTAGGGTTGGAAACACCATATATTTT CASSPRMLGGFRVGNTIYF
TRBJ2-1 TRBV19 - - 15 TGTGCCAGTAGTATAGCAGGGAGCTCCTACAATGAGCAGTTCTTC CASSIAGSSYNEQFF
TRBJ2-2 TRBV7-9 - - 17 TGTGCCAGCAGCTTAGGGCTTGGACGGGCTAGCACCGGGGAGCTGTTTTTT CASSLGLGRASTGELFF
TRBJ2-3 TRBV2 TRBD2 - 16 TGTGCCAGCACCGTGGGACTAGCGGTTCCCACAGATACGCAGTATTTT CASTVGLAVPTDTQYF
TRBJ2-2 TRBV19 - - 15 TGTGCCAGTAGTATTGGGACTCTTAACACCGGGGAGCTGTTTTTT CASSIGTLNTGELFF
TRBJ1-1 TRBV27 - once 12 TGTGCCAGCTGGACGATGAACACTGAAGCTTTCTTT CASWTMNTEAFF
TRBJ2-6 TRBV7-9 TRBD2 - 17 TGTGCCAGCAGCTTGACTAGCGGGAGGTCTGGGGCCAACGTCCTGACTTTC CASSLTSGRSGANVLTF
TRBJ1-2 TRBV28 - once 11 TGTGCCAGCAGTTTCCGGTATGGCTACACCTTC CASSFRYGYTF
TRBJ2-7 TRBV25-1 - - 16 TGTGCCAGCAGTGAAGGACATTCCCCCGGCAGCTACGAGCAGTACTTC CASSEGHSPGSYEQYF
TRBJ2-1 TRBV5-5 TRBD2 - 18 TGTGCCAGCAGCTTGAGGCAGGAAAGGACTAGTGGGATGAATGAGCAGTTCTTC CASSLRQERTSGMNEQFF
TRBJ2-7 TRBV28 - - 12 TGTGCCAGCCGGGACGGGTCCTACGAGCAGTACTTC CASRDGSYEQYF
TRBJ1-4 TRBV28 - - 13 TGTGCCAGCAGGTGGATAACTAATGAAAAACTGTTTTTT CASRWITNEKLFF
TRBJ2-1 TRBV10-3 TRBD2 once 17 TGTGCCATCAGTGGGATTAGACTAGCGGGAGGGTACAATGAGCAGTTCTTC CAISGIRLAGGYNEQFF
TRBJ2-1 TRBV27 TRBD2 once 19 TGTGCCAGCAGTCTAGGGACTAGCGGGAGTCCGAGCTCCTACAATGAGCAGTTCTTC CASSLGTSGSPSSYNEQFF
TRBJ2-4 TRBV27 - - 15 TGTGCCAGCAGTTTATCGAAGGGGAAAATAGACATTCAGTACTTC CASSLSKGKIDIQYF
TRBJ2-5 TRBV7-6 - - 14 TGTGCCAGCAGCCACAGGGGGGGGCAAGAGACCCAGTACTTC CASSHRGGQETQYF
TRBJ2-7 TRBV28 TRBD1 - 14 TGTGCCAGCAGTTTGGGGGACAGGGGACCCGAGCAGTACTTC CASSLGDRGPEQYF
TRBJ2-2 TRBV19 TRBD2 - 17 TGTGCCAGTAGTGTTCCGCCGGTGGGTAGCGGGACCGGGGAGCTGTTTTTT CASSVPPVGSGTGELFF
TRBJ2-1 TRBV10-3 TRBD1 - 14 TGTGCCATCAGCATCCGGGACAGGGTCAATGAGCAGTTCTTC CAISIRDRVNEQFF
TRBJ2-1 TRBV19 - - 15 TGTGCCAGTAGGATTGGGCAGGGTGTAGAGTCAAGGCAGTTCTTC CASRIGQGVESRQFF
TRBJ2-7 TRBV5-1 TRBD1 - 15 TGCGCCAGCAGCCGCCCGGGACAGGGTCCCAACGAGCAGTACTTC CASSRPGQGPNEQYF
TRBJ1-5 TRBV5-4 - - 15 TGTGCCAGCAGCCCAGGAGGGGGTAGCAATCAGCCCCAGCATTTT CASSPGGGSNQPQHF
TRBJ2-1 TRBV19 TRBD2 - 17 TGTGCCAGTAGTCTCAAGGGGGGACTAGCGGGAGTTGTCGAGCAGTTCTTC CASSLKGGLAGVVEQFF
TRBJ1-6 TRBV5-4 - few 15 TGTGCCAGCAGCCCGGAACGTCAGGCTAATTCACCCCTCCACTTT CASSPERQANSPLHF
TRBJ2-5 TRBV6-5 TRBD1 - 16 TGTGCCAGCAGTTACTCAAGGACAGGGGTGGGGGAGACCCAGTACTTC CASSYSRTGVGETQYF
TRBJ2-2 TRBV7-2 - - 12 TGTGCCAGCAGCTTATGGTGGGGGGAGCTGTTTTTT CASSLWWGELFF
TRBJ2-7 TRBV7-2 - - 15 TGTGCCAGCAGCTTAGCAGAAGGCGGGCCCTACGAGCAGTACTTC CASSLAEGGPYEQYF
TRBJ2-2 TRBV5-6 - - 13 TGTGCCAGTGCCGGGACCATGACCGGGGAGCTGTTTTTT CASAGTMTGELFF
TRBJ1-1 TRBV2 TRBD1 - 14 TGTGCCAGCACTCGACAGGGGGCGGGCACTGAAGCTTTCTTT CASTRQGAGTEAFF
TRBJ2-1 TRBV11-3 TRBD2 - 14 TGTGCCAGCAGCCCAACGCGGACTAGCAATGAGCAGTTCTTC CASSPTRTSNEQFF
TRBJ2-7 TRBV18 TRBD2 - 18 TGTGCCAGCTCACCACGGGTCCCACTAGCGGGAGGCCCCACTGAGCAGTACTTC CASSPRVPLAGGPTEQYF
TRBJ2-7 TRBV7-9 - - 13 TGTGCCAGCAGCTTGAAAACCCCCTACGAGCAGTACTTC CASSLKTPYEQYF
TRBJ2-3 TRBV19 - - 15 TGTGCCAGTAGTATTTGGGAGGCCTCCACAGATACGCAGTATTTT CASSIWEASTDTQYF
TRBJ1-1 TRBV10-3 - - 15 TGTGCCATCAGTGACAGGCAAACCATGAACACTGAAGCTTTCTTT CAISDRQTMNTEAFF
TRBJ1-2 TRBV19 - - 14 TGTGCCAACAACCGGGGGAATCCCTTTAATGGCTACACCTTC CANNRGNPFNGYTF
TRBJ2-1 TRBV2 - - 14 TGTGCCAGCAGTGCTCGTCAGGGAAACAATGAGCAGTTCTTC CASSARQGNNEQFF
TRBJ2-7 TRBV10-3 - - 15 TGTGCCATCAGTTTGAGCGGAGGAAGCTCCTACGAGCAGTACTTC CAISLSGGSSYEQYF
TRBJ2-1 TRBV9 - - 14 TGTGCCAGCAGCGTAGCTTCCTCCGGCAATGAGCAGTTCTTC CASSVASSGNEQFF
TRBJ2-2 TRBV7-2 - - 14 TGTGCCAGCAGCTTAGCGGGGGTTGGGGGGGAGCTGTTTTTT CASSLAGVGGELFF
TRBJ2-7 TRBV6-5 - - 15 TGTGCCAGCAGTTACTCCGGGTCAAGGGGGTACGAGCAGTACTTC CASSYSGSRGYEQYF
TRBJ2-3 TRBV5-1 - once 16 TGCGCCAGCAGCCCCCCTCGATCAACCAGCACAGATACGCAGTATTTT CASSPPRSTSTDTQYF
TRBJ2-1 TRBV5-8 TRBD2 few 13 TGTGCCAGCGGATTGGGGGGAGGGGCTGAGCAGTTCTTC CASGLGGGAEQFF
TRBJ1-5 TRBV7-7 - few 13 TGTGCTAGCAGCTTAGCCCAGGGACAGCCCCAGCATTTT CASSLAQGQPQHF
TRBJ2-1 TRBV14 TRBD2 - 16 TGTGCCAGCAGCCAAAGGGGGACTAGCGGTTACAATGAGCAGTTCTTC CASSQRGTSGYNEQFF
TRBJ2-5 TRBV7-9 - - 11 TGTGCCAGCAGCTCCGGAGAGACCCAGTACTTC CASSSGETQYF
TRBJ2-5 TRBV5-1 - - 15 TGCGCCAGCAGCCTGGGGGCAGGGGCTTCGGAGACCCAGTACTTC CASSLGAGASETQYF
TRBJ2-1 TRBV29-1 TRBD1 - 14 TGCAGCGTTGACCATACAGGGGGTACGAATGAGCAGTTCTTC CSVDHTGGTNEQFF
TRBJ2-7 TRBV7-2 - - 12 TGTGCCAGCAGCTCACAGGCCTACGAGCAGTACTTC CASSSQAYEQYF
TRBJ1-1 TRBV30 - - 11 TGTGCCTGGAGTATTGGGTCTGAAGCTTTCTTT CAWSIGSEAFF